This T cell receptor (beta chain) was observed in a study of T-cell memory formation after mild COVID-19. General study results and limits: In second-wave clones peaking day 37, SARS-CoV-2 specificity remained unconfirmed. Day 15 to 85 contracting clones showed balanced CD4/CD8; day 15 to 37 expanders favored CD4+. Cross-reactive memory seemingly joined, as some responding clones were found in pre-infection memory.

Details on this clonotype: As yet, its antigen is unknown.

The CDR3 runs to 15 residues. CDR1 and CDR2 (germline): MNHEY, SVGEGT. The trim removed 6 bases at V and 1 base at J, leaving 4 bases unmatched. TCRdb independently ran MiXCR on the 5' RACE reads; one entry per CDR3 protein. The sample shows about half a million distinct CDR3 sequences, about 18% of them seen only once. This chain uses TRBV6-2 or TRBV6-3 with TRBJ2-1, with TRBD2 matching over 9 bases. Material: PBMCs or a T cell subset sorted from them (not recorded which). This TCR derives from an adult woman who had mild COVID-19 (a few samples of this study predate the infection). Cell type and time point are not known. The CDR3 DNA reads as TGTGCCAGCAGACGCGGGGGGGAGTCCTACAATGAGCAGTTCTTC. Encoded protein: CASRRGGESYNEQFF.